This T cell receptor beta chain was documented in a study of blood T cell repertoires in COVID-19. Sequenced by immunoSEQ multiplex PCR; TCRdb stores in-frame clones only, minus some. Of 240,000 or so clones listed, approximately 86% are singletons. Germline V lookup: CDR1 MNHEY, CDR2 SVGEGT. Losses at the gene ends were 2 bases for V and 4 bases for J; bases not matched to a gene: 6. The CDR3 is made up of 15 amino acids. The chain is built from TRBV6-2 or TRBV6-3 and TRBJ2-7; TRBD1 aligns across 9 bases. The sequence derives from a woman aged 25 to 39 with acute or convalescent COVID-19. Sequencing was carried out using peripheral blood. CDR3 region: CASSYSDRGNYEQYF. In nucleotides, the CDR3 is TGTGCCAGCAGTTACAGCGACAGGGGGAATTACGAGCAGTACTTC.